The clone carrying this TCR beta chain was observed a few times. Its antigen is not known. Starting from PBMCs, sorting isolated CD4+ and CD8+ T cells. The record originates from a study of CD8+ T cells in alopecia areata. Study conclusions and caveats: Affected scalp, especially in alopecia totalis/universalis, had a higher clonality than normal scalp did. Resident alphabeta T-cell populations of normal skin are likewise subject to sequencing in scalp samples.

Once RNA had been extracted, it was reverse transcribed into cDNA to act as the sequencing template. The method was immunoSEQ multiplex PCR; TCRdb's version includes in-frame clones alone and lacks a portion of them. The sample includes about 150,000 clones, 45% to 60% of them seen just once. This CDR3 has 13 amino acids. The ends were cut back, 0 bases at V and 6 bases at J, with 9 bases in the middle. Germline lookup yields CDR1 SGHNT and CDR2 YYREEE (reference sequence). Material for sequencing was CD4+ T cells sorted from blood. The chain employs TRBV5-4 and TRBJ1-2; D is unclear. This clonotype originated in a human donor in good health. CDR3 residues: CASSLGVMDGYTF. CDR3 DNA sequence: TGTGCCAGCAGCTTGGGAGTTATGGATGGCTACACCTTC.